This T cell receptor (beta chain) derives from a study of identical twins. Study observations and caveats: Insertions ran lower in abundant cord blood beta clonotypes, though not in memory repertoires. Invariant T cells like MAIT and iNKT could partly confound the zero-insertion analyses. Researchers reported weaker excess twin sharing in beta out-of-frame sequences.

TCRdb itself ran the 5' RACE reads through MiXCR, one entry per CDR3 protein. The sample shows around 650,000 distinct CDR3 sequences, 7.1% of them seen only once. The table lists this clonotype with a few counts. No antigen is known for it. In addition, the sample was reused for a study of yellow fever vaccine responses in identical twins.

Sequenced input: PBMCs. The sequence came from a woman aged 18 to 35 in good health.

DNA of the CDR3: TGTGCCAGCAGTTTGAGGCTAGCGGGGTTAGGGGAGCAGTACTTC. Residues: CASSLRLAGLGEQYF. This chain links TRBV28 with TRBJ2-7, with 9 bases aligning to TRBD2. Germline assignment: CDR1 MDHEN and CDR2 SYDVKM. The CDR3 has 15 residues. The trim removed 3 bases at V and 7 bases at J, leaving 10 bases unmatched.